This T cell receptor beta chain was profiled in a study of T cells after somatic rescue of genetic block. Here immunoSEQ multiplex PCR was the method, and the copy in TCRdb shows in-frame clones only, minus some. This sample carries tens of thousands of clones, approximately 90% of them seen once, and the ten largest clones take approximately 1.5%. The V gene end was trimmed by 7 bases and the J gene end by 5 bases; junction bases not matched to a gene: 14. The CDR3 spans 16 residues. The germline CDR1 and CDR2 sequences are MNHEY and SMNVEV (reference sequence). The sequenced sample consisted of peripheral blood mononuclear cells (PBMCs). The chain is built from TRBV27 and TRBJ1-1; 9 nucleotides agree with TRBD1. The sequence was obtained from a woman aged 18-29 years. CDR3 in amino acids: CASTRDRVLPLTEAFF. In DNA form, the CDR3 reads TGTGCCAGCACCCGGGACAGGGTCCTTCCTCTGACTGAAGCTTTCTTT.